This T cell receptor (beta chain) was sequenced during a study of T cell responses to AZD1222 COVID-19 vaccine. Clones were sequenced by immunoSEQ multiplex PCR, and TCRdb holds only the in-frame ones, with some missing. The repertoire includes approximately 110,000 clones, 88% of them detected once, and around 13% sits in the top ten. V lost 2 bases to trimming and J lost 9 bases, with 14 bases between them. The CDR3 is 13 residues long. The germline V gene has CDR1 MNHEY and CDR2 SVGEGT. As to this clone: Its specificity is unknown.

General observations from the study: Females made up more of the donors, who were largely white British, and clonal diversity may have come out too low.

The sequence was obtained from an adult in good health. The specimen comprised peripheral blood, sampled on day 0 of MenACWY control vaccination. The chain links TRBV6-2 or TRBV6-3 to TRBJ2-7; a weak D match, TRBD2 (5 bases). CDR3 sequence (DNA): TGTGCCAGCAGTTACAGGGAGATCGGGTGGCAGTACTTC. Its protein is CASSYREIGWQYF.